The next 20 T cell receptor beta chains were all read from a single sample in a study of blood T cell repertoires in COVID-19. TCRdb keeps only in-frame clones here, not all; method: immunoSEQ multiplex PCR. The data show about 310,000 clones, roughly 87% seen once. Sequencing was done on a sample of PBMCs or T cells enriched from blood (not recorded which). Source of these receptors: a woman aged 18-29 years who had recovered from COVID-19.

V is TRBV9 and J is TRBJ2-2; D may be TRBD1 (6 bases). Per germline, CDR1 SGDLS and CDR2 YYNGEE. The length of the CDR3 is 15 residues. The V end lost 0 bases, the J end lost 6 bases, and 12 bases lay between the germline ends. CDR3 loop: CASSVGGQGAGELFF. DNA of the CDR3: TGTGCCAGCAGCGTAGGGGGGCAAGGGGCCGGGGAGCTGTTTTTT.

The CDR3 DNA reads TGTGCCAGCAGCGCAGCGGGAGTCCTGGAGACCCAGTACTTC. This gives the protein CASSAAGVLETQYF. This chain connects TRBV9 to TRBJ2-5; 8 bases are a match to TRBD2. The V segment lost 3 bases and the J segment 5 bases; nucleotides outside the gene matches: 6. The CDR3 has 14 residues. In germline, CDR1 is SGDLS, CDR2 YYNGEE.

This rearrangement joins TRBV4-3 to TRBJ2-7, with a tentative D call TRBD2 (6 bases). From germline, CDR1 is LGHNA and CDR2 YSLEER. CDR3 size: 14 residues. Trimming cost V 1 base and J 1 base, with 8 bases left between them. The CDR3 bases are TGCGCCAGCAGCCAAGTGGAGGGGTCCTACGAGCAGTACTTC. Translation: CASSQVEGSYEQYF.

This clone appeared a few times. The chain has TRBV7-3 and TRBJ1-2, with TRBD1 as a possible D gene (6 bases). The germline V gene encodes CDR1 SGHTA and CDR2 FQGTGA. The length of the CDR3 is 13 residues. Between the trimmed V and J ends, which lost 1 base and 6 bases, there was a span of 9 bases. The CDR3 sequence is CASSLRAGDGYTF. The CDR3 bases are TGTGCCAGCAGCTTAAGAGCAGGGGATGGCTACACCTTC.

The rearrangement links TRBV9 to TRBJ1-4; 7 nucleotides match TRBD1. Germline CDR1 is SGDLS and CDR2 is YYNGEE. This CDR3 has 15 residues. Trimming removed 3 bases from V and 4 bases from J; junction bases left unmatched: 6. The CDR3 here is CASSAGDRDNEKLFF. CDR3 sequence (DNA): TGTGCCAGCAGCGCCGGAGACAGGGATAATGAAAAACTGTTTTTT.

The V call is TRBV19, the J call TRBJ2-5; D is ambiguous. This CDR3 has 14 amino acids. V lost 0 bases, J lost 0 bases, and 5 bases lay in between. Germline-derived CDR1 and CDR2 are LNHDA and SQIVND (reference sequence). DNA for the CDR3: TGTGCCAGTAGTATAGAACTCCACCAAGAGACCCAGTACTTC. Its translation is CASSIELHQETQYF.

The chain joins TRBV5-1 to TRBJ1-1; 7 bases align to TRBD1. The junction had 7 bases not matched to a gene; V was cut back by 2 bases and J by 3 bases. The germline V gene has CDR1 SGHRS and CDR2 YFSETQ. There are 15 residues in the CDR3. CDR3 bases: TGCGCCAGCAGCTTCCGACAGGGATCGGACACTGAAGCTTTCTTT. It encodes CASSFRQGSDTEAFF.

The genes are TRBV28 and TRBJ1-5; 8 nucleotides match TRBD1. Unmatched junction bases numbered 5, after V lost 1 base and J lost 3 bases. Per the germline V gene, CDR1 is MDHEN and CDR2 is SYDVKM. This CDR3 is built from 16 residues. The CDR3 sequence: CASSLYPGQVNQPQHF. CDR3 coding DNA: TGTGCCAGCAGTTTATACCCGGGACAGGTCAATCAGCCCCAGCATTTT.

The J gene is TRBJ2-3, the V gene TRBV30; TRBD1 matches 7 bases. This CDR3 region has 17 residues. The germline CDR1 and CDR2 sequences are GTSNPN and SVGIG (reference sequence). Losses at the gene ends were 5 bases for V and 2 bases for J; bases not matched to a gene: 16. The CDR3 nucleotides are TGTGCCTGGCGAAGGATGCCTTGGACAGGAATCACAGATACGCAGTATTTT. Translating gives CAWRRMPWTGITDTQYF. Full variable domain (rest looked up from reference TRBV30 and TRBJ2-3): SQTIHQWPATLVQPVGSPLSLECTVEGTSNPNLYWYRQAAGRGLQLLFYSVGIGQISSEVPQNLSASRPQDRQFILSSKKLLLSDSGFYLCAWRRMPWTGITDTQYFGPGTRLTVL.

The V gene is TRBV19, the J gene TRBJ1-1, with a tentative D call TRBD1 (5 bases). The CDR3 contains 13 residues. Per the germline V gene, CDR1 is LNHDA and CDR2 is SQIVND (reference sequence). V was cut by 1 base and J by 5 bases, with 8 bases left in between. The DNA of the CDR3 is TGTGCCAGTAGTATAGTCCAGGGTACTGAAGCTTTCTTT. Encoded protein: CASSIVQGTEAFF.

The rearrangement links TRBV2 to TRBJ1-4, with no clear D. V was cut by 7 bases and J by 8 bases, with 17 bases left in between. The germline V gene encodes CDR1 SNHLY and CDR2 FYNNEI. This CDR3 region has 14 residues. CDR3 sequence (DNA): TGTGCCAGCACCTATGCAGGTCGTTTCGAAAAACTGTTTTTT. It codes for CASTYAGRFEKLFF.

This clone appeared a few times. The genes are TRBV6-5 and TRBJ2-5; TRBD2 aligns across 9 bases. The germline V gene encodes CDR1 MNHEY and CDR2 SVGAGI. With V trimmed by 7 bases and J by 9 bases, 15 bases remained unmatched. This CDR3 comprises 15 residues. The CDR3 loop reads CASIPPERGVGAQYF. The DNA for the CDR3 is TGTGCCAGCATTCCCCCCGAGCGGGGGGTCGGGGCCCAGTACTTC.

V and J are TRBV6-5 and TRBJ1-5, with TRBD1 matching over 8 bases. V trimming: 4 bases; J trimming: 7 bases; junction bases outside the gene matches: 9. CDR3 length: 15 residues. The germline V gene has CDR1 MNHEY and CDR2 SVGAGI. The chain's CDR3 is CASSFGQGTEQPQHF. In nucleotides, the CDR3 is TGTGCCAGCAGTTTTGGACAGGGCACTGAGCAGCCCCAGCATTTT.

This chain links TRBV7-2 with TRBJ2-1; TRBD1 agrees at 8 bases. The CDR3 is 14 amino acids. V lost 5 bases to trimming and J lost 6 bases; unmatched junction nucleotides: 6. Germline V gives CDR1 SGHTA, CDR2 FQGNSA. This CDR3 reads CASSLGQAFNEQFF. In nucleotides, the CDR3 is TGTGCCAGCAGCCTGGGACAGGCCTTCAATGAGCAGTTCTTC. The complete variable domain, with remaining parts taken from reference TRBV7-2 and TRBJ2-1, reads GAGVSQSPSNKVTEKGKDVELRCDPISGHTALYWYRQSLGQGLEFLIYFQGNSAPDKSGLPSDRFSAERTGGSVSTLTIQRTQQEDSAVYLCASSLGQAFNEQFFGPGTRLTVL.

This chain joins TRBV3-1 (or the pseudogene TRBV3-2) and TRBJ1-5, with a possible D match to TRBD1 (5 bases). The CDR3 runs 13 residues. Trimming took 6 bases from V and 5 from J, leaving 11 bases between them. Per the germline V gene, CDR1 is LGHDT and CDR2 is YNNKEL (reference sequence). CDR3 residues: CASSFGGDQPQHF. The CDR3 DNA is TGTGCCAGCAGTTTCGGGGGTGATCAGCCCCAGCATTTT.

The chain uses TRBV19 and TRBJ1-2; 10 bases match TRBD1. CDR3 length: 14 amino acids. Germline V gene lookup returns CDR1 LNHDA and CDR2 SQIVND (reference sequence). V was clipped by 10 bases and J by 5 bases; unmatched bases: 10. CDR3 sequence reads: CATKTTGGVYGYTF. The CDR3 DNA reads TGTGCCACCAAAACGACAGGGGGCGTATATGGCTACACCTTC.

This sequence joins TRBV19 and TRBJ2-5; D gene uncertain. This CDR3 region has 11 residues. V lost 7 bases to trimming and J lost 4 bases, with 7 bases between them. Germline-derived CDR1 and CDR2 are LNHDA and SQIVND (reference sequence). CDR3 loop: CASTLGETQYF. The CDR3, as DNA: TGTGCCAGTACCCTAGGAGAGACCCAGTACTTC.

The chain combines TRBV7-9 with TRBJ2-5; 8 bases are a match to TRBD2. The length of the CDR3 is 15 residues. V was pared by 2 bases and J by 2 bases, with 4 bases of the junction left unmatched. Germline V CDR1 and CDR2: SEHNR, FQNEAQ (reference sequence). The CDR3 loop is CASSLLPSGQETQYF. The CDR3, as DNA: TGTGCCAGCAGCTTACTACCTAGCGGGCAAGAGACCCAGTACTTC.

As DNA, the CDR3 is TGTGCCAGCAGCTTACGGACTTCCATCGTTGAGCAGTTCTTC. Amino acid sequence: CASSLRTSIVEQFF. The gene calls are TRBV5-6 and TRBJ2-1, with TRBD2 as a possible D gene (5 bases). Trimming took 2 bases from V and 9 from J, leaving 15 bases between them. The CDR3 runs to 14 residues. Per the germline V gene, CDR1 is SGHDT and CDR2 is YYEEEE.

About this clone itself: Additional DNA sequences in this sample encode the identical CDR3. The chain uses TRBV5-1 and TRBJ2-5; perhaps TRBD2 as D (7 bases). Germline assignment: CDR1 SGHRS and CDR2 YFSETQ. The V gene lost 2 bases and the J gene lost 2 bases, with 10 bases spanning the gap. This CDR3 comprises 14 residues. The CDR3: CASSLAGTQETQYF. CDR3 DNA: TGCGCCAGCAGCTTAGCGGGGACACAAGAGACCCAGTACTTC.